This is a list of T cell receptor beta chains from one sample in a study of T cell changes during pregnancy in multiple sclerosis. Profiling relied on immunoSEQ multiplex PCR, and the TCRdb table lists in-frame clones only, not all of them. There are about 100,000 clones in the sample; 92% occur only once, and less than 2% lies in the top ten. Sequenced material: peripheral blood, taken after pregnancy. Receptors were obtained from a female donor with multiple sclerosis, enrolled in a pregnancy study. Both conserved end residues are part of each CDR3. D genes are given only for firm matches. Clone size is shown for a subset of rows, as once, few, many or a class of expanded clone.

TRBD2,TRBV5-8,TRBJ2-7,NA,CASSLELLAGASEQYF,TGTGCCAGCAGCTTGGAATTACTAGCGGGAGCTAGCGAGCAGTACTTC
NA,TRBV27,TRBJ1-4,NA,CASSLWAGFSNEKLFF,TGTGCCAGCAGTTTATGGGCAGGTTTCTCTAATGAAAAACTGTTTTTT
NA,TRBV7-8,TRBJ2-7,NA,CASSLGQNHEQYF,TGTGCCAGCAGCTTAGGGCAGAACCACGAGCAGTACTTC
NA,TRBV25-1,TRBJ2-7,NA,CASSPLRRDLVDYEQYF,TGTGCCAGCAGTCCATTGCGTCGGGATCTTGTAGACTACGAGCAGTACTTC
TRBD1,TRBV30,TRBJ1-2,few,CAWGVPQGAYGYTF,TGTGCCTGGGGGGTTCCACAGGGGGCCTATGGCTACACCTTC
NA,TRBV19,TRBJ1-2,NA,CASSIGWGRSNYGYTF,TGTGCCAGTAGTATTGGGTGGGGGCGTTCAAACTATGGCTACACCTTC
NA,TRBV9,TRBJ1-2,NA,CASSLEASDVGLRYGYTF,TGTGCCAGCAGCCTCGAGGCCTCAGATGTTGGCCTTCGCTATGGCTACACCTTC
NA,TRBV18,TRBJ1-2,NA,CASSPGGLSNYGYTF,TGTGCCAGCTCACCGGGCGGGTTGTCGAACTATGGCTACACCTTC
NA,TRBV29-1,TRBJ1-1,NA,CSVHDRMNTEAFF,TGCAGCGTACATGACAGAATGAACACTGAAGCTTTCTTT
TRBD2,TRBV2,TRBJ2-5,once,CASMGGTRQETQYF,TGTGCCAGCATGGGGGGGACTAGACAAGAGACCCAGTACTTC